This TCR beta chain appears in the sequencing data of a study of shared clonotypes between healthy human individuals (dated by TCRdb to 2019 to 2021). Broadly, across the study: The cohort comprised a couple of women and three men aged 18 to 49 years. Leukapheresis yielded between about 0.9 and 8.9 billion PBMCs per donor. To increase sequencing depth and limit assay-specific biases, different laboratories used diverse techniques to prepare libraries and sequence TCR repertoires. Blood TCR repertoires of about 5 healthy adults were deeply sequenced to estimate repertoire size and the extent of clonotype sharing between individuals. For each donor, CD4 naive and CD4 memory were each given three plates, CD8 naive was given two plates, and CD8 memory was given one plate. Points the paper makes about the study in general: Clonotypes shared by all four sorted-subset donors showed higher generation probabilities than non-shared clonotypes. Pairwise subsampling led to the expectation that sequencing depth would affect the degree of clonotype sharing among donors. The small number of donors limited the genetic and exposure-history diversity represented. Across a few donors, approximately 5% of naive CD4, 3.5% of naive CD8, about 2.3% of memory CD4, and under 0.45% of memory CD8 clonotypes were shared. Sampling was restricted to blood, and TCR repertoires in tissues likely differ from the TCR repertoires found in blood. Naive subsets generally had larger estimated clonotype richness than memory subsets. Incomplete sequencing was indicated by rarefaction of sorted-subset datasets, despite the large sequencing depth.

Donors were healthy HIV-negative adults with no recently reported acute infections or vaccinations. All donors were Caucasian adults living in Nashville, Tennessee, USA. CD4+ T cells were enriched by magnetic negative selection; naive cells were then positively selected on CD45RA, and the negative fraction formed the memory subset. After blood collection by leukapheresis, PBMCs were isolated using Ficoll-Histopaque density gradient centrifugation and then cryopreserved in the vapor phase of liquid nitrogen. Purity and quantity of every magnetically sorted T cell population were checked by analytical flow cytometry. Genomic DNA was isolated from every sorted fraction and measured by UV absorbance on a Nanodrop 2000c. This clone was counted once. This receptor's antigen is unknown. No base quality information exists; no much larger clone differs at one position. TCR CDR3 regions were amplified from genomic DNA by multiplex PCR using the deep immunoSEQ assay. For each cell subset, the extracted genomic DNA was distributed evenly across all wells of several immunoSEQ 96-well plates, and each plate served as one replicate. Each replicate PCR for sorted subsets received approximately 200 ng genomic DNA, equal to about 30,000 T cell genomes. The purified libraries were quantified using a Qubit 3.0 fluorometer, sized with a Bioanalyzer 2100, and then quantified again using the KAPA Library Quantification kit. A separate single-read 150-cycle Illumina NextSeq 550 flow cell was used to sequence each immunoSEQ 96-well plate. On the authors' methods: The immunoSEQ output contained only junctional sequences without quality scores, so filtering could not match that applied to full-length reads. Sequences were annotated with PyIR, a Python wrapper for IgBLAST v1.9, and V/J genes and CDR3 were assigned using IMGT germline references. Reads were filtered out if the reads had weak V/J assignments (E-value above 1e-6), no CDR3, stop codons, out-of-frame junctions, or ambiguous translated residues. V3J clonotypes were defined as sequences sharing the same inferred V gene, J gene, and CDR3 amino acid sequence. To compute the percentage overlap between repertoires, the number of shared unique clonotypes was divided by the size of the smaller repertoire. Richness of each repertoire was evaluated using RTK rarefaction, the Chao1 estimator, and Recon v2.1 estimates of unobserved clonotypes. OLGA was used to compute generation probabilities for all TCRbeta clonotypes that the gDNA method yielded from four donors. TCRdb mirrors the immuneACCESS table, restricted to in-frame sequences. Some clones are absent from its copies; in checked studies, under half trace to an unresolved V gene, and the reason for the others is unknown. V, J and clone size are those of that table, while D and trimming were read from the DNA. Recorded for this sample are roughly 2.2 million clones; 85% to 95% of them occurred a single time. The top ten clonotypes cover under 0.45% of the sample.

Taken from cysteine to phenylalanine, the CDR3 has 13 residues. The only DNA kept is the CDR3, 39 bases in frame from the first base. The germline V gene sets CDR1 to SGDLS and CDR2 to YYNGEE. Trimming takes 3 bases from V and 6 bases from J, and the germline ends sit 10 bases apart. The clonotype was recovered from a man aged 18 to 30 in good health. Some clones in this sample may be carry-over from other donors' samples. Here the chain combines TRBV9 and TRBJ2-1; the D assignment is uncertain and may be TRBD1 or TRBD2, with 5 bases supporting each. Material: naive CD4+ T cells from PBMCs. The cell subset or site label, read with the paper, signifies: CD45RA+ positively selected. The CDR3 amino acid sequence is: CASSDPGTNEQFF. The DNA sequence reads TGTGCCAGCAGCGACCCGGGGACCAATGAGCAGTTCTTC.